The 12 T cell receptor beta chains given below trace back to one sample, sequenced in a study of Ad26.COV2.S vaccination and SARS-CoV-2 variants. Profiled with immunoSEQ multiplex PCR; TCRdb holds only in-frame clones, not every one. The sample gives 510,000 or so clones, roughly 85% of which show up once; around 13% is in the top ten. Treatment indicated: roughly 18 received Ad26.COV2.S at low or high dose, single or two shots; about 5 received placebo; per-sample allocation not given. Specimens were obtained on day 63 following the first vaccine or placebo injection. The sequences come from peripheral blood, collected in a trial of Ad26.COV2.S vaccine versus placebo. The receptors come from a person between 18 and 59 years old who received the Ad26.COV2.S COVID-19 vaccine or a placebo.

The chain joins TRBV28 to TRBJ1-2, with 8 bases that match TRBD1. The trim removed 2 bases at V and 4 bases at J, leaving 6 bases unmatched. The germline CDR1 and CDR2 sequences are MDHEN and SYDVKM. The CDR3 has 15 amino acids. Here the CDR3 reads CASSLPTGATYGYTF. CDR3 coding DNA: TGTGCCAGCAGTTTACCGACAGGGGCCACCTATGGCTACACCTTC.

This chain joins TRBV30 and TRBJ2-5; 11 nucleotides align to TRBD2. CDR1 is GTSNPN, CDR2 SVGIG, per germline (reference sequence). V lost 6 bases and J lost 2; bases outside the gene matches: 8. This CDR3 is built from 15 residues. Here the CDR3 DNA reads TGTGCCTGCTTCATAGCGGGAGGGCATCAAGAGACCCAGTACTTC. Translation: CACFIAGGHQETQYF. The full variable domain, completed using reference TRBV30 and TRBJ2-5, is SQTIHQWPATLVQPVGSPLSLECTVEGTSNPNLYWYRQAAGRGLQLLFYSVGIGQISSEVPQNLSASRPQDRQFILSSKKLLLSDSGFYLCACFIAGGHQETQYFGPGTRLLVL.

This chain connects TRBV28 to TRBJ2-6; D is unresolved. Germline V gene data show CDR1 as MDHEN and CDR2 as SYDVKM. Between the trimmed V and J ends, which lost 6 bases and 5 bases, there was a span of 8 bases. The CDR3 runs to 13 residues. In DNA form, the CDR3 reads TGTGCCAGCAGGGAGAGCCGGGCCAACGTCCTGACTTTC. Its translation is CASRESRANVLTF.

V gene TRBV6-2 or TRBV6-3 combines with J gene TRBJ2-1; 10 bases agree with TRBD2. V was clipped by 5 bases and J by 7 bases; unmatched bases: 14. Germline V gene lookup returns CDR1 MNHEY and CDR2 SVGEGT. The CDR3 spans 17 residues. Written as DNA, the CDR3 is TGTGCCAGCAGTAGGGGGGCTAGCGGGAGATCGGTTAATGAGCAGTTCTTC. This translates into CASSRGASGRSVNEQFF.

The chain combines TRBV7-8 with TRBJ2-5; 9 bases align to TRBD1. Trimming took 1 base from V and 3 from J; bases not matched to a gene: 3. There are 15 residues in the CDR3. Germline CDR1 reads SGHVS; CDR2 reads FQNEAQ. The CDR3 is CASSLDGTGKETQYF. The CDR3 nucleotides are TGTGCCAGCAGCTTAGATGGGACAGGGAAAGAGACCCAGTACTTC.

The chain joins TRBV7-2 to TRBJ2-7, with D possibly being TRBD1 (5 bases). Germline CDR1 reads SGHTA; CDR2 reads FQGNSA. V lost 1 base to trimming and J lost 2 bases, with 15 bases between them. The length of the CDR3 is 16 residues. The CDR3 nucleotides are TGTGCCAGCAGCTTAGAGTCTATAGGGGCTACCTACGAGCAGTACTTC. Translation gives CASSLESIGATYEQYF. Full variable domain (remainder filled in from reference TRBV7-2 and TRBJ2-7): GAGVSQSPSNKVTEKGKDVELRCDPISGHTALYWYRQSLGQGLEFLIYFQGNSAPDKSGLPSDRFSAERTGGSVSTLTIQRTQQEDSAVYLCASSLESIGATYEQYFGPGTRLTVT.

In DNA form, the CDR3 reads TGCAGCGTTGATTCAGTTTTAGCGGCAGATACGCAGTATTTT. Protein product: CSVDSVLAADTQYF. This rearrangement joins TRBV29-1 to TRBJ2-3, with a tentative D call TRBD2 (6 bases). This CDR3 has 14 amino acids. Per germline, CDR1 SQVTM and CDR2 ANQGSEA. The ends were cut back, 3 bases at V and 4 bases at J, with 14 bases in the middle.

The genes are TRBV6-2 or TRBV6-3 and TRBJ1-5; TRBD1 matches at 7 bases. V trimming: 3 bases; J trimming: 6 bases; junction bases outside the gene matches: 5. CDR3 length equals 14 residues. Germline values: CDR1 MNHEY, CDR2 SVGEGT. The CDR3 sequence: CASSYRQGSQPQHF. CDR3 coding DNA: TGTGCCAGCAGTTATCGACAGGGCAGTCAGCCCCAGCATTTT.

The chain is built from TRBV30 and TRBJ2-6; 8 nucleotides align to TRBD1. Germline V gene sequence: CDR1 GTSNPN, CDR2 SVGIG (reference sequence). The CDR3 is made up of 19 amino acids. Trimming removed 2 bases from V and 5 bases from J; junction bases left unmatched: 17. The CDR3 sequence is CAWSFRTTGDMVRANVLTF. The CDR3 DNA sequence: TGTGCCTGGAGTTTTCGTACGACAGGGGACATGGTGAGGGCCAACGTCCTGACTTTC.

This chain connects TRBV24-1 to TRBJ1-2; D unresolved. V was clipped by 4 bases and J by 8 bases, with 13 bases between them. Germline V gene data show CDR1 as KGHDR and CDR2 as SFDVKD. CDR3 size: 13 residues. The CDR3, as DNA: TGTGCCACCAGTGAGGGAGGTTCCTGGGGCTACACCTTC. Translation: CATSEGGSWGYTF.

This clone was counted a few times. V is TRBV30 and J is TRBJ1-1; D unresolved. Trimming took off 3 bases at V and 0 bases at J, with 8 bases between the two ends. The CDR3 is 13 residues long. Germline V gene data show CDR1 as GTSNPN and CDR2 as SVGIG (reference sequence). DNA for the CDR3: TGTGCCTGGAGCTTTGGGGTGAACACTGAAGCTTTCTTT. Protein: CAWSFGVNTEAFF.

The chain has TRBV12-2 and TRBJ2-1; the table's D call, TRBD1, was not checked against the DNA. TRBV12-2 corresponds to a pseudogene. The CDR3 consists of 17 residues. CDR3 nucleotide sequence: TGTGCAAGTCGCTTCCCCTCGTGGCAGGGAAAAAAGGTTGAGCAGTTCTTC. Its protein product is CASRFPSWQGKKVEQFF.